Listed here are 30 T cell receptor beta chains from one sample, sequenced in a study of PD-L1 blockade in urothelial cancer. Clones were sequenced by immunoSEQ multiplex PCR, and TCRdb holds only the in-frame ones, with some missing. The sample yields some 25,000 clones, 75% to 90% seen once. Sequenced here: PBMCs, sampled around atezolizumab (anti-PD-L1) treatment. The receptors were gathered from a man in his fifties or sixties with urothelial cancer.

This rearrangement joins TRBV11-2 to TRBJ1-1; 11 nucleotides agree with TRBD1. Trimming at V came to 5 bases and at J to 4 bases, leaving 6 bases not matched to a gene. Germline lookup yields CDR1 SGHAT and CDR2 FQNNGV. The CDR3 is made up of 15 amino acids. The CDR3 DNA reads TGTGCCAGCAGCCCTCGGACAGGGGGCGGCACTGAAGCTTTCTTT. This sequence encodes CASSPRTGGGTEAFF.

The rearrangement joins TRBV5-1 to TRBJ2-7; possibly TRBD1 for D (5 bases). Germline-derived CDR1 and CDR2 are SGHRS and YFSETQ. V lost 4 bases and J lost 10, with 21 bases in between. This CDR3 has 14 residues. The CDR3 bases are TGCGCCAGCAGCCCAGGAGAAGGGGCCCCACCCCAGTACTTC. It yields the protein CASSPGEGAPPQYF.

The chain joins TRBV5-1 to TRBJ2-5; 11 nucleotides line up with TRBD1. The junction had 10 bases not matched to a gene; V was cut back by 4 bases and J by 5 bases. CDR1 and CDR2 (germline): SGHRS, YFSETQ. This CDR3 contains 16 residues. This CDR3 is CASSKPTDRGPETQYF. The CDR3 nucleotides are TGCGCCAGCAGCAAACCGACGGACAGGGGGCCGGAGACCCAGTACTTC. The whole variable domain, filled in from reference TRBV5-1 and TRBJ2-5, reads KAGVTQTPRYLIKTRGQQVTLSCSPISGHRSVSWYQQTPGQGLQFLFEYFSETQRNKGNFPGRFSGRQFSNSRSEMNVSTLELGDSALYLCASSKPTDRGPETQYFGPGTRLLVL.

V and J are TRBV7-2 and TRBJ1-2, with TRBD1 as a possible D gene (6 bases). This CDR3 is built from 16 residues. V shed 1 base and J shed 7 bases, with 19 bases lying between them. CDR1 and CDR2 from the germline V gene are SGHTA and FQGNSA. Written as DNA, the CDR3 is TGTGCCAGCAGCTTAGAGGGAGGGAGGGGGAGCGGTGGCTACACCTTC. Translation gives CASSLEGGRGSGGYTF.

The chain carries TRBV10-3 and TRBJ1-1; D remains ambiguous. Germline CDR1 reads ENHRY; CDR2 reads SYGVKD. The CDR3 contains 15 residues. The V and J ends lost 4 bases and 5 bases respectively, with 17 bases between them. CDR3 bases: TGTGCCATCAGTGTGTTTGAGAGAATGCGGACTGAAGCTTTCTTT. Translating gives CAISVFERMRTEAFF.

CDR3 sequence (DNA): TGTGCCAGCAGCGTAGATAGCGGGGAGAACACCGGGGAGCTGTTTTTT. Translation: CASSVDSGENTGELFF. The chain uses TRBV9 and TRBJ2-2, with TRBD2 matching 8 bases. V lost 0 bases to trimming and J lost 1 base; unmatched junction nucleotides: 2. CDR1 is SGDLS and CDR2 is YYNGEE in the germline V gene. The CDR3 sequence is 16 residues long.

CDR3: CASSLRDSTTEAFF. As DNA, the CDR3 is TGTGCCAGCAGCCTCCGGGACAGTACGACCGAAGCTTTCTTT. The chain has TRBV7-2 and TRBJ1-1, with TRBD1 identical over 7 bases. The CDR3 spans 14 residues. V shed 5 bases and J 8 bases; nucleotides not matched to a gene: 11. The germline CDR1 and CDR2 sequences are SGHTA and FQGNSA.

CDR3 in DNA: TGCGCCAGCAGGGTGGGATGGGGGGACTACACCGGGGAGCTGTTTTTT. This encodes CASRVGWGDYTGELFF. The chain couples TRBV5-1 to TRBJ2-2; D possibly corresponds to TRBD2 (6 bases). CDR3 length equals 16 residues. In germline, CDR1 is SGHRS, CDR2 YFSETQ. With 5 bases removed from V and 3 bases from J, the gap between germline ends came to 17 bases.

The chain is built from TRBV7-8 and TRBJ2-5; perhaps TRBD2 as D (6 bases). Trimming took 3 bases from V and 4 from J, leaving 12 bases between them. Germline CDR1 is SGHVS and CDR2 is FQNEAQ. The CDR3 totals 14 residues. In DNA form, the CDR3 reads TGTGCCAGCAGCTTGCGGGACCTGGGAGAGACCCAGTACTTC. Amino acid sequence: CASSLRDLGETQYF.

The chain recombines TRBV7-2 with TRBJ1-2, with no clear D. Germline V gene data show CDR1 as SGHTA and CDR2 as FQGNSA. The CDR3 runs 15 residues. V shed 2 bases and J shed 0 bases, with 10 bases lying between them. The CDR3 DNA reads TGTGCCAGCAGCTTAAGAGGGTCCACTAACTATGGCTACACCTTC. It encodes CASSLRGSTNYGYTF.

The table lists this clone with a few counts. The genes are TRBV18 and TRBJ1-2; 9 nucleotides match TRBD1. V gave up 1 base and J gave up 3 bases; unmatched junction bases: 6. CDR3 length: 16 residues. CDR1 and CDR2 (germline): KGHSH, LQKENI. The CDR3 is CASSPLPGQGDYGYTF. The CDR3 region has the DNA TGTGCCAGCTCACCACTCCCGGGACAGGGTGACTATGGCTACACCTTC.

The genes are TRBV18 and TRBJ2-7; possibly TRBD1 for D (6 bases). Germline CDR1 is KGHSH and CDR2 is LQKENI. The V and J ends lost 4 bases and 0 bases respectively, with 10 bases between them. CDR3 length equals 14 residues. The CDR3 loop reads CASSQDSYSYEQYF. In DNA form, the CDR3 reads TGTGCCAGCTCACAGGACAGCTACTCCTACGAGCAGTACTTC.

The rearrangement joins TRBV19 to TRBJ1-4, with unresolved D. CDR3 size: 14 residues. Germline loops: CDR1 LNHDA, CDR2 SQIVND (reference sequence). The V end was cut by 7 bases, the J end by 7 bases, with 16 bases between. The CDR3 reads CASNRAFGVEKLFF. DNA for the CDR3: TGTGCCAGTAATCGTGCGTTTGGAGTTGAAAAACTGTTTTTT.

The gene calls are TRBV30 and TRBJ2-5, with TRBD1 matching over 9 bases. Germline CDR1 reads GTSNPN; CDR2 reads SVGIG (reference sequence). With V trimmed by 1 base and J by 5 bases, 5 bases remained unmatched. This CDR3 is built from 14 residues. CDR3 bases: TGTGCCTGGAGTGACGGGACAGGGTTGGAGACCCAGTACTTC. This gives the protein CAWSDGTGLETQYF. Drawing the rest from reference TRBV30 and TRBJ2-5, the complete variable domain is SQTIHQWPATLVQPVGSPLSLECTVEGTSNPNLYWYRQAAGRGLQLLFYSVGIGQISSEVPQNLSASRPQDRQFILSSKKLLLSDSGFYLCAWSDGTGLETQYFGPGTRLLVL.

The gene calls are TRBV5-6 and TRBJ2-1; tentatively, D is TRBD2 (5 bases). This CDR3 comprises 15 residues. V gave up 4 bases and J gave up 3 bases, with 14 bases separating them. Germline assignment: CDR1 SGHDT and CDR2 YYEEEE. The CDR3 DNA follows: TGTGCCAGCAGCCTTGGTCTAGGACTCTACAATGAGCAGTTCTTC. Amino acid sequence: CASSLGLGLYNEQFF. The entire variable domain, with the rest obtained from reference TRBV5-6 and TRBJ2-1, is as follows: DAGVTQSPTHLIKTRGQQVTLRCSPKSGHDTVSWYQQALGQGPQFIFQYYEEEERQRGNFPDRFSGHQFPNYSSELNVNALLLGDSALYLCASSLGLGLYNEQFFGPGTRLTVL.

This rearrangement joins TRBV11-2 to TRBJ2-2; tentative D call: TRBD2 (6 bases). The CDR3 covers 14 residues. Germline assignment: CDR1 SGHAT and CDR2 FQNNGV. V was pared by 6 bases and J by 7 bases, with 15 bases between. DNA for the CDR3: TGTGCCAGCAGACAGACGAGACTAGGCGGGGAGCTGTTTTTT. It encodes CASRQTRLGGELFF.

The chain employs TRBV11-2 and TRBJ1-3; weak D call: TRBD1 (5 bases). V lost 1 base and J lost 7, with 8 bases in between. This CDR3 spans 13 amino acids. Germline V lookup: CDR1 SGHAT, CDR2 FQNNGV. The CDR3 region is CASSLGGRNTIYF. The CDR3 nucleotides read TGTGCCAGCAGCTTAGGGGGCCGGAACACCATATATTTT.

The chain couples TRBV5-1 to TRBJ1-3; D gene ambiguous. CDR3 length: 16 amino acids. V lost 0 bases, J lost 0 bases, and 10 bases lay in between. Germline CDR1 reads SGHRS; CDR2 reads YFSETQ. The CDR3 is CASSLVMPSSGNTIYF. As DNA, the CDR3 is TGCGCCAGCAGCTTGGTAATGCCGAGCTCTGGAAACACCATATATTTT.

The CDR3 nucleotides read TGTGCCAGCAGCCAAGTTGAGGCAGGGGGAAACAATGAGCAGTTCTTC. It codes for CASSQVEAGGNNEQFF. The chain combines TRBV4-2 with TRBJ2-1, with 7 positions matching TRBD1. The junction had 8 bases not matched to a gene; V was cut back by 1 base and J by 5 bases. The germline V gene encodes CDR1 LGHNA and CDR2 YNFKEQ. The CDR3 is made up of 16 amino acids.

J is TRBJ1-6 and V is TRBV4-1; possible D gene TRBD1, 6 bases. Germline V CDR1 and CDR2: MGHRA, YSYEKL. CDR3 length: 15 amino acids. V lost 0 bases, J lost 10 bases, and 13 bases lay in between. Here the CDR3 DNA reads TGCGCCAGCAGCCAAGATATGGGGGCCGGATCACCCCTCCACTTT. Translation gives CASSQDMGAGSPLHF.

This clone has more than one count but fewer than ten. The rearrangement joins TRBV5-1 to TRBJ2-2; 10 nucleotides line up with TRBD2. V lost 4 bases, J lost 0 bases, and 9 bases stayed unmatched. The CDR3 runs to 18 residues. Germline lookup yields CDR1 SGHRS and CDR2 YFSETQ. The CDR3 here is CASSLRGLAPSNTGELFF. CDR3 nucleotides: TGCGCCAGCAGCCTGCGGGGACTAGCGCCATCGAACACCGGGGAGCTGTTTTTT.

The chain links TRBV18 to TRBJ2-5; D ambiguous. There are 13 residues in the CDR3. Trimming took off 4 bases at V and 4 bases at J, with 10 bases between the two ends. CDR1 and CDR2 (germline): KGHSH, LQKENI. CDR3 DNA: TGTGCCAGCTCACGAGACACAGTAGAGACCCAGTACTTC. It specifies CASSRDTVETQYF.

Comment on this clone: Other DNA sequences in the same sample also yield this CDR3. V gene TRBV5-6 combines with J gene TRBJ1-1; tentative D call: TRBD1 (5 bases). Germline V gene lookup returns CDR1 SGHDT and CDR2 YYEEEE. The germline V and J ends were trimmed by 1 base and 5 bases, with 6 bases remaining between them. The CDR3 contains 12 residues. CDR3 amino acids: CASSLRGTEAFF. CDR3 coding DNA: TGTGCCAGCAGCTTGCGGGGGACTGAAGCTTTCTTT.

This chain connects TRBV4-3 to TRBJ2-7, with 12 bases that match TRBD2. Germline CDR1 LGHNA, CDR2 YSLEER. This CDR3 is 18 amino acids long. With V trimmed by 1 base and J by 7 bases, 14 bases remained unmatched. The CDR3 here is CASSQGASGGAGSGEQYF. The CDR3 nucleotides are TGCGCCAGCAGCCAAGGGGCTAGCGGGGGGGCAGGTTCGGGTGAGCAGTACTTC.

The chain uses TRBV19 and TRBJ1-5; 7 bases line up with TRBD1. Germline V gives CDR1 LNHDA, CDR2 SQIVND (reference sequence). The V and J ends lost 7 bases and 0 bases, in that order; junction bases with no gene match: 6. The CDR3 is 15 amino acids. CDR3 coding DNA: TGTGCCAGTAAGGAAGGGGGCATTAGCAATCAGCCCCAGCATTTT. Translated, it gives CASKEGGISNQPQHF.

V is TRBV5-1 and J is TRBJ2-1, with TRBD2 identical over 11 bases. This CDR3 region has 19 residues. The germline V gene encodes CDR1 SGHRS and CDR2 YFSETQ. Trimming removed 4 bases from V and 0 bases from J; junction bases left unmatched: 12. CDR3 region: CASSPTGTSGTSSYNEQFF. The CDR3 DNA reads TGCGCCAGCAGCCCGACCGGGACTAGCGGAACGAGCTCCTACAATGAGCAGTTCTTC.

The CDR3 spells CASSVYARGSGELFF. In DNA, the CDR3 is TGCGCCAGCAGCGTGTACGCCCGGGGTAGCGGGGAGCTGTTTTTT. The V call is TRBV5-1, the J call TRBJ2-2, with a tentative D call TRBD2 (5 bases). The CDR3 runs 15 residues. Germline lookup yields CDR1 SGHRS and CDR2 YFSETQ. Trimming left V 4 bases short and J 7 bases short, with 17 bases between.

The chain combines TRBV2 with TRBJ2-7; D possibly corresponds to TRBD2 (5 bases). The CDR3 has 16 residues. Germline CDR1 SNHLY, CDR2 FYNNEI. The germline V and J ends were trimmed by 0 bases and 4 bases, with 16 bases remaining between them. DNA for the CDR3: TGTGCCAGCAGTGAAGCCGTGAATGGACGAGGGTACGAGCAGTACTTC. Translating gives CASSEAVNGRGYEQYF.

This chain joins TRBV10-3 and TRBJ1-6; unclear D gene. The CDR3 sequence is 13 residues long. Looked up from germline, CDR1 is ENHRY and CDR2 is SYGVKD. The V end was cut by 6 bases, the J end by 5 bases, with 8 bases between. CDR3 loop: CAIRLQDNSPLHF. DNA for the CDR3: TGTGCCATCAGACTACAAGATAATTCACCCCTCCACTTT.

This chain joins TRBV27 and TRBJ2-3; D gene unclear. Germline V gives CDR1 MNHEY, CDR2 SMNVEV (reference sequence). The V end was cut by 5 bases, the J end by 0 bases, with 6 bases between. The CDR3 contains 13 residues. CDR3 nucleotide sequence: TGTGCCAGCAGTCTCACTAGCACAGATACGCAGTATTTT. Encoded protein: CASSLTSTDTQYF.